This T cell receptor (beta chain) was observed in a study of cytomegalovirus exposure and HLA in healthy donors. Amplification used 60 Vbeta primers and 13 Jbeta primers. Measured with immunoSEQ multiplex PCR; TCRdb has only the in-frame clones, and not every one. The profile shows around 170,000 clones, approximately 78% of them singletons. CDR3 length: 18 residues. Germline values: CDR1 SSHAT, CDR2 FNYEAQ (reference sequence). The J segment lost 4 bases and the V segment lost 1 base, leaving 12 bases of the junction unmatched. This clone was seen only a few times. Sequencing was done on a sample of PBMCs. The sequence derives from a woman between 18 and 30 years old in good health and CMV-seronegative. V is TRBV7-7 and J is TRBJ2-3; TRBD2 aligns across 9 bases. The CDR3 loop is CASSLGSSGVPGADTQYF. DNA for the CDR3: TGTGCCAGCAGCTTAGGGTCTAGCGGGGTTCCAGGGGCAGATACGCAGTATTTT.